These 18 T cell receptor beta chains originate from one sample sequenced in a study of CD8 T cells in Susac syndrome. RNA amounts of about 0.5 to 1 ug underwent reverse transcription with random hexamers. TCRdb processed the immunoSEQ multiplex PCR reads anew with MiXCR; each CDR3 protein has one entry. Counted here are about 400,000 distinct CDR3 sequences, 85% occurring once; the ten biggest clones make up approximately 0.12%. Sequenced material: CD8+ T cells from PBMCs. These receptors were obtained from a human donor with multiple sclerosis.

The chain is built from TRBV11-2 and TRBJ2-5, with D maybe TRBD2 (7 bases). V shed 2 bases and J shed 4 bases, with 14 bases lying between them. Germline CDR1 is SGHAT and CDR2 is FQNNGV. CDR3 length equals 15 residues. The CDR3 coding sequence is TGTGCCAGCAGCTTACTCGGGGGGCGCGGAGAGACCCAGTACTTC. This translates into CASSLLGGRGETQYF.

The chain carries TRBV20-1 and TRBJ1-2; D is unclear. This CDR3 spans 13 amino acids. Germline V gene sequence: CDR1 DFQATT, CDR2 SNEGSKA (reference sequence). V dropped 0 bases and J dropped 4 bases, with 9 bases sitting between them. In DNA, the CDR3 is TGCAGTGCTAGAGACTTCGACTCCTATGGCTACACCTTC. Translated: CSARDFDSYGYTF.

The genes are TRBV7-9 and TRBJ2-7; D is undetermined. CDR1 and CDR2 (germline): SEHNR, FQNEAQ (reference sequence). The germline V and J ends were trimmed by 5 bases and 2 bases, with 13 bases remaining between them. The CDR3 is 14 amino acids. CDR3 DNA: TGTGCCAGCAGCCACAGTTTGAGTCCCTACGAGCAGTACTTC. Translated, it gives CASSHSLSPYEQYF. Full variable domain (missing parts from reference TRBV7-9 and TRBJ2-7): DTGVSQNPRHKITKRGQNVTFRCDPISEHNRLYWYRQTLGQGPEFLTYFQNEAQLEKSRLLSDRFSAERPKGSFSTLEIQRTEQGDSAMYLCASSHSLSPYEQYFGPGTRLTVT.

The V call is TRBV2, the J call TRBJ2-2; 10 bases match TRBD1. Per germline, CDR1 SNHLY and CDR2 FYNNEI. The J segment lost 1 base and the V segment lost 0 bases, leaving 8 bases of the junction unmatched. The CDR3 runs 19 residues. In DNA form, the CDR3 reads TGTGCCAGCAGTGAAGCCGGGACAGGGGCTTCTTTGAACACCGGGGAGCTGTTTTTT. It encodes CASSEAGTGASLNTGELFF.

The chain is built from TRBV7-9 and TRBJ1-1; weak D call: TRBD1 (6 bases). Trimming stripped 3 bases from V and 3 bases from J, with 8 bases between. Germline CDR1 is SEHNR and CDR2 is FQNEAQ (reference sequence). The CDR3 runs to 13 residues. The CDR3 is CASSFPGDTEAFF. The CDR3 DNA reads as TGTGCCAGCAGCTTCCCAGGGGACACTGAAGCTTTCTTT.

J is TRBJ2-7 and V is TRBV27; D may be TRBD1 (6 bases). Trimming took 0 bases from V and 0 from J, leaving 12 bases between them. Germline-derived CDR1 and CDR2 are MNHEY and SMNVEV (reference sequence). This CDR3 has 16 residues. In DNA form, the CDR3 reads TGTGCCAGCAGTTTATCGATCCAGGGGCGCTCCTACGAGCAGTACTTC. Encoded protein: CASSLSIQGRSYEQYF.

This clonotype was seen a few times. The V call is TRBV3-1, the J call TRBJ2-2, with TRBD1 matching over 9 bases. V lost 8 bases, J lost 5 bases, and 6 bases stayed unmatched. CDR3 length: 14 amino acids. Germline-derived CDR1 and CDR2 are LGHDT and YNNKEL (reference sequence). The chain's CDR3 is CASSGTGSTGELFF. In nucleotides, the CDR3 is TGTGCCAGCTCCGGGACAGGGTCAACCGGGGAGCTGTTTTTT.

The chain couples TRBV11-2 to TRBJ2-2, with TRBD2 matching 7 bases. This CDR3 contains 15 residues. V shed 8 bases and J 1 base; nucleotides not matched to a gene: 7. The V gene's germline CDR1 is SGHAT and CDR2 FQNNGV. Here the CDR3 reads CASAWIAGNTGELFF. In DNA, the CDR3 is TGTGCCAGCGCGTGGATAGCGGGGAACACCGGGGAGCTGTTTTTT.

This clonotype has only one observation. CDR3 protein: CASSLVEGGQETQYF. Here the CDR3 DNA reads TGTGCCAGCAGTTTAGTTGAGGGCGGCCAAGAGACCCAGTACTTC. The chain employs TRBV12-3 or TRBV12-4 and TRBJ2-5, with D maybe TRBD2 (5 bases). The CDR3 is 15 residues long. The V gene lost 1 base and the J gene lost 1 base, with 10 bases spanning the gap.

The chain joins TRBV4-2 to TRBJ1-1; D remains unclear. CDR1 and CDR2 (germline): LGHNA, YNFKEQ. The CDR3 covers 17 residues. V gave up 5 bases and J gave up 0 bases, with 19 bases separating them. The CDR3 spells CASSENLGRGVNTEAFF. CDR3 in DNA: TGTGCCAGCAGCGAAAATCTCGGCCGCGGAGTGAACACTGAAGCTTTCTTT.

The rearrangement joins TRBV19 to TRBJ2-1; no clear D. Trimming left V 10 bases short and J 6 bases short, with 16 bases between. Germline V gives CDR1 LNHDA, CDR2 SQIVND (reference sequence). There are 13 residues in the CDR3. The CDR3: CATDFGESNEQFF. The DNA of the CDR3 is TGTGCCACCGATTTCGGCGAGAGCAATGAGCAGTTCTTC. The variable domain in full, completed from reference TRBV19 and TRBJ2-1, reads DGGITQSPKYLFRKEGQNVTLSCEQNLNHDAMYWYRQDPGQGLRLIYYSQIVNDFQKGDIAEGYSVSREKKESFPLTVTSAQKNPTAFYLCATDFGESNEQFFGPGTRLTVL.

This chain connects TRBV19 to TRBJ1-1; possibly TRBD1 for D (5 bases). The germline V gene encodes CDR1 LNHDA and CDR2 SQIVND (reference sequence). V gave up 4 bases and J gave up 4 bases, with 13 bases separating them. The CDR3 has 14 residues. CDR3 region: CASSTGTGSTEAFF. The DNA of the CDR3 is TGTGCCAGTAGTACCGGGACGGGATCCACTGAAGCTTTCTTT.

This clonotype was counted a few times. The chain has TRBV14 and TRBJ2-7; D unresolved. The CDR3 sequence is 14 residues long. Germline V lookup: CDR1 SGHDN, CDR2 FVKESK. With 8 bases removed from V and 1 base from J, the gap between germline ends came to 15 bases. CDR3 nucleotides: TGTGCCAGCCGCCCCACCGCAGTTTCCTACGAGCAGTACTTC. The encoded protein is CASRPTAVSYEQYF.

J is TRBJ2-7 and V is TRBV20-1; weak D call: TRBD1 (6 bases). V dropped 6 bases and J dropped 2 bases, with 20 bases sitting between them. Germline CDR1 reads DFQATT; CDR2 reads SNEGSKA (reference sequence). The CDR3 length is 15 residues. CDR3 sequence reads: CSAYYTGKWPYEQYF. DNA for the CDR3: TGCAGTGCCTACTACACAGGGAAGTGGCCCTACGAGCAGTACTTC.

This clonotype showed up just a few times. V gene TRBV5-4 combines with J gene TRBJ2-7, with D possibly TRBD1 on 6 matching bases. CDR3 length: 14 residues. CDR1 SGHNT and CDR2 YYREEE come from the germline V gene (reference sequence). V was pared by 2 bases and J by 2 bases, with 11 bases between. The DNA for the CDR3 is TGTGCCAGCAGCTTCAACCGGGACACCTACGAGCAGTACTTC. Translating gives CASSFNRDTYEQYF.

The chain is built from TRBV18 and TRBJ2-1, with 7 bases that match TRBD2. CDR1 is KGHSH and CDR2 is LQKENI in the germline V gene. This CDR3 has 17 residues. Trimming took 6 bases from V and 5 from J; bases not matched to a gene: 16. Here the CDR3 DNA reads TGTGCCAGCTCGCCCTATACGGAGGGAGGGGTAAACAATGAGCAGTTCTTC. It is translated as CASSPYTEGGVNNEQFF.

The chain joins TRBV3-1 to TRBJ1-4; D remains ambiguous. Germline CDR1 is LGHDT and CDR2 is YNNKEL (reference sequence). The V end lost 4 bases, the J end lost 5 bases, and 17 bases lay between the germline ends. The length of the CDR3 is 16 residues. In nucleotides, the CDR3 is TGTGCCAGCAGCCGTTTGACGGGAGGAGGGAATGAAAAACTGTTTTTT. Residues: CASSRLTGGGNEKLFF.

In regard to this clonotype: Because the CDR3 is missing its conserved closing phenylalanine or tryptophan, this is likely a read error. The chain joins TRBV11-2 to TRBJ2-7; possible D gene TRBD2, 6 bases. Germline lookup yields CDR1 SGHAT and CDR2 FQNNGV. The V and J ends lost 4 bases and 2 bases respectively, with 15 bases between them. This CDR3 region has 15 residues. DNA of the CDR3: TGTGCCAGCAGCTCACCCGGGAGAGGTACCTACGAGCAGTACCTC. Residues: CASSSPGRGTYEQYL.